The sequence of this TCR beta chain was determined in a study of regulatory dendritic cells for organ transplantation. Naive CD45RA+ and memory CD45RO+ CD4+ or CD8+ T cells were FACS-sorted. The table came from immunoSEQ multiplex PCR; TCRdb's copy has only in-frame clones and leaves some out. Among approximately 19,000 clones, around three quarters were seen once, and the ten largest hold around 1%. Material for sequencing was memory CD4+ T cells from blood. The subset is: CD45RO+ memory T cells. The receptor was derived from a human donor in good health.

The CDR3 sequence is CASSIATRPVSLNEQFF. CDR3 DNA: TGTGCCAGTAGTATAGCCACTAGACCCGTAAGTCTCAATGAGCAGTTCTTC. The chain uses TRBV19 and TRBJ2-1; the D gene is possibly TRBD2 (5 bases). CDR3 length: 17 residues. Per germline, CDR1 LNHDA and CDR2 SQIVND (reference sequence). V was trimmed by 1 base and J by 6 bases, leaving 19 bases between them.